The source of this TCR beta chain is a study of blood T cell repertoires in COVID-19. As for the study in general: Collection of acute and convalescent COVID-19 samples took place in the United States, Italy and Spain.

There are a few counts of this clone. The germline gives CDR1 KGHSH, CDR2 LQKENI. Trimming cost V 3 bases and J 0 bases, with 9 bases left between them. The CDR3 totals 15 residues. Authors' analysis steps: Counts of nucleated cells, estimated from reference gene primer amplification, were obtained. Profiling relied on immunoSEQ multiplex PCR, and the TCRdb table lists in-frame clones only, not all of them. V, J and clone size derive from that table, while D and trimming were established from the DNA sequence. Here the sample spans under 300,000 clones, about three quarters being singletons. Sequencing was done on a sample of peripheral blood. The sequence was obtained from a woman over 75 with acute or convalescent COVID-19. The J gene is TRBJ1-3, the V gene TRBV18; D gene ambiguous. The CDR3 protein is CASSPSSGSGNTIYF. DNA for the CDR3: TGTGCCAGCTCACCGTCGAGCGGCTCTGGAAACACCATATATTTT.